This TCR beta chain was captured by sequencing in a study of T cell responses to AZD1222 COVID-19 vaccine. Produced via immunoSEQ multiplex PCR; TCRdb's table is partial and in-frame only. The profile shows some 120,000 clones, roughly 85% of them singletons. From germline, CDR1 is SGHNT and CDR2 YYREEE (reference sequence). The CDR3 is 14 residues long. The ends were cut back, 6 bases at V and 2 bases at J, with 14 bases in the middle. This TCR derives from an adult in good health. The chain uses TRBV5-4 and TRBJ2-5, with TRBD2 as a possible D gene (6 bases). This material consisted of peripheral blood, taken on day 0 of AZD1222 vaccination. CDR3 in DNA: TGTGCCAGCACGCCGGAGGGGCAACAAGAGACCCAGTACTTC. Translating it yields CASTPEGQQETQYF.